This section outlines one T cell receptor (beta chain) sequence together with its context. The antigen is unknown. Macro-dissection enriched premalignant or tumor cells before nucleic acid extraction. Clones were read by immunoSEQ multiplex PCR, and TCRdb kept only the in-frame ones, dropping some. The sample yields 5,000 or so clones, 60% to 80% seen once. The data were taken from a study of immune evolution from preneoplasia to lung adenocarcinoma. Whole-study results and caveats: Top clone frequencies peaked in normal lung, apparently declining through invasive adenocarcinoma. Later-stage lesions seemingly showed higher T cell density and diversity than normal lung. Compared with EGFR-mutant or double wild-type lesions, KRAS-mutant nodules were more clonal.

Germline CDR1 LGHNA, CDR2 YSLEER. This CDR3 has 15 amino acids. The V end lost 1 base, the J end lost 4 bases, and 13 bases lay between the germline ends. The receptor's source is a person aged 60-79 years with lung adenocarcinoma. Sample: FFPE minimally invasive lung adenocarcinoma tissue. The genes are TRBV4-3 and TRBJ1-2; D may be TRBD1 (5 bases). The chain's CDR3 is CASSQGGQGVYGYTF. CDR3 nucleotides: TGCGCCAGCAGCCAAGGTGGGCAGGGCGTCTATGGCTACACCTTC.